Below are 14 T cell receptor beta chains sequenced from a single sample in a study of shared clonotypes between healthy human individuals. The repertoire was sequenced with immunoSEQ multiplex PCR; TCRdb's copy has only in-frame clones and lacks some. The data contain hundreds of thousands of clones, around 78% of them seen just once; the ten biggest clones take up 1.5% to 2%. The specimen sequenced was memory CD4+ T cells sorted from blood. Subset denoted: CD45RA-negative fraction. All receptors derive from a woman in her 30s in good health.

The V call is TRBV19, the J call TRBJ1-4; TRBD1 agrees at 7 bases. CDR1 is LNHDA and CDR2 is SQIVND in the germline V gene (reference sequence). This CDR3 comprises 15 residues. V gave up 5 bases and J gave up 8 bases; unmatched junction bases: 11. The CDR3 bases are TGTGCCAGTAGTCCTCGACAGGGTACGAAAGAAAAACTGTTTTTT. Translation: CASSPRQGTKEKLFF.

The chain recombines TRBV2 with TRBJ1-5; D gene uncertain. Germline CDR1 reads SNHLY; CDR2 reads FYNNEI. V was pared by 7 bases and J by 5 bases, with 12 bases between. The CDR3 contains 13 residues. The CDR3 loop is CASMRSGDQPQHF. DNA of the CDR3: TGTGCCAGCATGAGGTCTGGGGATCAGCCCCAGCATTTT.

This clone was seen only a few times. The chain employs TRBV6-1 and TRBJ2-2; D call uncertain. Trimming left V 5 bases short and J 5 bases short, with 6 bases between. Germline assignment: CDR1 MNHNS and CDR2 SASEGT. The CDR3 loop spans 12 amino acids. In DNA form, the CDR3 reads TGTGCCAGCAGTCCCCGGACCGGGGAGCTGTTTTTT. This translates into CASSPRTGELFF.

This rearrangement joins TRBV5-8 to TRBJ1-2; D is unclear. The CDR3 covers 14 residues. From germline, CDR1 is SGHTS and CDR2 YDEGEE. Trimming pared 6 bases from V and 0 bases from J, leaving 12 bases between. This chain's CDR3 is CASTLTAANYGYTF. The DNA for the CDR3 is TGTGCCAGCACCCTGACGGCAGCTAACTATGGCTACACCTTC.

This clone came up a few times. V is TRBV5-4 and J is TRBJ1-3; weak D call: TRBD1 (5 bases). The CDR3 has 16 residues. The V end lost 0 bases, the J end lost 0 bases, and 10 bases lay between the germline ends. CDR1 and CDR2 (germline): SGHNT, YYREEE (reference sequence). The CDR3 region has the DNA TGTGCCAGCAGCTTGGCCGGGGCCCTCTCTGGAAACACCATATATTTT. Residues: CASSLAGALSGNTIYF.

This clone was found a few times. In nucleotides, the CDR3 is TGCGCCAGCAGCTTGAACGGGGCTTATAGCAATCAGCCCCAGCATTTT. Its translation: CASSLNGAYSNQPQHF. This rearrangement joins TRBV5-1 to TRBJ1-5; maybe TRBD1 (5 bases). The ends were cut back, 1 base at V and 0 bases at J, with 11 bases in the middle. The CDR3 is made up of 16 amino acids. Germline V lookup: CDR1 SGHRS, CDR2 YFSETQ. Filled out from reference TRBV5-1 and TRBJ1-5, the complete variable domain reads KAGVTQTPRYLIKTRGQQVTLSCSPISGHRSVSWYQQTPGQGLQFLFEYFSETQRNKGNFPGRFSGRQFSNSRSEMNVSTLELGDSALYLCASSLNGAYSNQPQHFGDGTRLSIL.

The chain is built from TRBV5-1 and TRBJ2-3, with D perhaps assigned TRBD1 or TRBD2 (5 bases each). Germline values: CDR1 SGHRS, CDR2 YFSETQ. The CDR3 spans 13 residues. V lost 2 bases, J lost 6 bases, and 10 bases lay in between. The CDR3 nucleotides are TGCGCCAGCAGCTTAGGGACGAGGGATACGCAGTATTTT. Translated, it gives CASSLGTRDTQYF.

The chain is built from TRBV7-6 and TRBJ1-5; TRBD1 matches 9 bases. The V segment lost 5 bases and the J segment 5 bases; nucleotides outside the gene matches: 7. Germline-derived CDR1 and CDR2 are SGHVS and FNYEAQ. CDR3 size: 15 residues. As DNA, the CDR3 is TGTGCCAGCAGCCTTAATACAGGGGGCGATCAGCCCCAGCATTTT. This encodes CASSLNTGGDQPQHF.

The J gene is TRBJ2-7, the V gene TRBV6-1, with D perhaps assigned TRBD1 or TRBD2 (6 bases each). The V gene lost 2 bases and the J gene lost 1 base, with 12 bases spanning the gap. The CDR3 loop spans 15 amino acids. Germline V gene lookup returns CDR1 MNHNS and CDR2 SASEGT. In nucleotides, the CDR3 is TGTGCCAGCAGTGAATTGGGGGGCTTTTCCTACGAGCAGTACTTC. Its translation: CASSELGGFSYEQYF.

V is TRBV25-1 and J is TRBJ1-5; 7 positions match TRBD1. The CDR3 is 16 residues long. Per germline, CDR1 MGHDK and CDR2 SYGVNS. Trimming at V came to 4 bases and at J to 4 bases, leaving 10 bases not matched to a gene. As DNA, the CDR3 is TGTGCCAGCAGTGGAACCGGGACAGAGGGAAATCAGCCCCAGCATTTT. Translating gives CASSGTGTEGNQPQHF. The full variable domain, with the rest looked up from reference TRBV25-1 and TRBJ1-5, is EADIYQTPRYLVIGTGKKITLECSQTMGHDKMYWYQQDPGMELHLIHYSYGVNSTEKGDLSSESTVSRIRTEHFPLTLESARPSHTSQYLCASSGTGTEGNQPQHFGDGTRLSIL.

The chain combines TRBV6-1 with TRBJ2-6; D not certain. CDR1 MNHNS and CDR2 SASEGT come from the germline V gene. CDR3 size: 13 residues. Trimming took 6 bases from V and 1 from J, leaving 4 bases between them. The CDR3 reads CASSRSGANVLTF. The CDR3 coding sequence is TGTGCCAGCAGCCGGTCTGGGGCCAACGTCCTGACTTTC.

This CDR3 is CASSSGTFYEQYF. The CDR3, as DNA: TGTGCCAGCAGTAGCGGGACATTCTACGAGCAGTACTTC. This chain links TRBV28 with TRBJ2-7; perhaps TRBD2 as D (7 bases). V was shortened by 5 bases and J by 3 bases, with 11 bases between the two germline ends. CDR1 is MDHEN, CDR2 SYDVKM, per germline. The CDR3 sequence is 13 residues long.

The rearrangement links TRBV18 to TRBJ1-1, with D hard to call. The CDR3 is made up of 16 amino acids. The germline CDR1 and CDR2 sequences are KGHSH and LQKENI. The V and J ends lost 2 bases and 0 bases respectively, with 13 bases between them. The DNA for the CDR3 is TGTGCCAGCTCACCAAATACCGGCGGACTGAACACTGAAGCTTTCTTT. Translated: CASSPNTGGLNTEAFF.

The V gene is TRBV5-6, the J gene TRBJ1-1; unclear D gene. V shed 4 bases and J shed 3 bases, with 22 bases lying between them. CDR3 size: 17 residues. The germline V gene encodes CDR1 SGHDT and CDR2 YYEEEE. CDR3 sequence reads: CASSRGRTRAWDTEAFF. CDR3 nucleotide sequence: TGTGCCAGCAGCCGGGGAAGAACACGAGCTTGGGACACTGAAGCTTTCTTT.